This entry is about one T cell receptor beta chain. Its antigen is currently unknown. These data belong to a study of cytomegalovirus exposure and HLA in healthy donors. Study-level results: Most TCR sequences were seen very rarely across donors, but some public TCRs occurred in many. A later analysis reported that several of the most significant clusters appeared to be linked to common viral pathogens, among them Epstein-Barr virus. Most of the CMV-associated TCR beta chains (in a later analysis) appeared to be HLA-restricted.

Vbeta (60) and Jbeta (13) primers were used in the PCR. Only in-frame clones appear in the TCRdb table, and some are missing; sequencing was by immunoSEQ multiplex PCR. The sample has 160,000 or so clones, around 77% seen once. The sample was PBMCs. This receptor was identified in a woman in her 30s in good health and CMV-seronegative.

In nucleotides, the CDR3 is TGTGCCAGCTCACCACAACAGGGTTCCTACGAGCAGTACTTC. This gives the protein CASSPQQGSYEQYF. The V call is TRBV18, the J call TRBJ2-7; D might be TRBD1 (6 bases). This CDR3 is built from 14 residues. The germline V and J ends were trimmed by 1 base and 1 base, with 8 bases remaining between them. CDR1 KGHSH and CDR2 LQKENI come from the germline V gene. The variable domain in full, with the rest retrieved from reference TRBV18 and TRBJ2-7, is NAGVMQNPRHLVRRRGQEARLRCSPMKGHSHVYWYRQLPEEGLKFMVYLQKENIIDESGMPKERFSAEFPKEGPSILRIQQVVRGDSAAYFCASSPQQGSYEQYFGPGTRLTVT.